A single sample gave rise to the 31 T cell receptor beta chains below, sequenced in a study of blood T cell repertoires in COVID-19. The protocol was immunoSEQ multiplex PCR, while the TCRdb copy is restricted to in-frame clones and leaves out a portion. Counted here are a few hundred thousand clones, around 88% occurring once; the ten biggest clones make up about 0.8%. Sequenced input: peripheral blood. These receptors all come from a young man with acute or convalescent COVID-19.

The gene calls are TRBV11-2 and TRBJ2-5; tentative D call: TRBD2 (6 bases). Germline lookup yields CDR1 SGHAT and CDR2 FQNNGV. The CDR3 length is 15 residues. V was pared by 3 bases and J by 0 bases, with 11 bases between. Here the CDR3 reads CASSFGDSYQETQYF. The CDR3 nucleotides read TGTGCCAGCAGCTTCGGGGACTCGTACCAAGAGACCCAGTACTTC.

The chain joins TRBV3-1 (or the pseudogene TRBV3-2) to TRBJ1-2, with a tentative D call TRBD1 (5 bases). Trimming left V 0 bases short and J 7 bases short, with 9 bases between. The CDR3 length is 13 residues. Germline V lookup: CDR1 LGHDT, CDR2 YNNKEL (reference sequence). CDR3 DNA: TGTGCCAGCAGCCAAGATACGACAGTTGGCTACACCTTC. Protein: CASSQDTTVGYTF.

The CDR3, as DNA: TGCGCCAGCAGCCCCGGACTAGCGGGAGGCGGGGAGCTGTTTTTT. The encoded protein is CASSPGLAGGGELFF. The rearrangement uses TRBV5-1 and TRBJ2-2, with TRBD2 matching over 14 bases. Germline lookup yields CDR1 SGHRS and CDR2 YFSETQ. The V gene end was trimmed by 4 bases and the J gene end by 7 bases; junction bases not matched to a gene: 3. The CDR3 runs to 15 residues.

This clone has a single count. This rearrangement joins TRBV19 to TRBJ2-4; 12 bases line up with TRBD2. This CDR3 is built from 15 residues. Losses at the gene ends were 5 bases for V and 7 bases for J; bases not matched to a gene: 6. Germline CDR1 reads LNHDA; CDR2 reads SQIVND (reference sequence). The CDR3 region has the DNA TGTGCCAGTAGTTCCCTAGCGGGGGGGCGGAACATTCAGTACTTC. Translating gives CASSSLAGGRNIQYF.

This chain links TRBV7-9 with TRBJ2-1; 9 positions agree with TRBD1. This CDR3 spans 16 amino acids. The V gene's germline CDR1 is SEHNR and CDR2 FQNEAQ (reference sequence). After removal of 5 bases from V and 9 bases from J, the junction contained 14 bases not matched to a gene. Here the CDR3 reads CASSQRHRGREAEQFF. The CDR3 nucleotides read TGTGCCAGCAGCCAAAGGCACAGGGGGCGTGAGGCTGAGCAGTTCTTC.

The chain uses TRBV18 and TRBJ1-5; a weak D match, TRBD1 (5 bases). The CDR3 length is 16 residues. Per germline, CDR1 KGHSH and CDR2 LQKENI. Trimming took 2 bases from V and 1 from J, leaving 12 bases between them. CDR3 in DNA: TGTGCCAGCTCACCAGCTGCAGGGCCCAGCAATCAGCCCCAGCATTTT. This gives the protein CASSPAAGPSNQPQHF.

This clone has a single count. The CDR3 sequence: CASSRDGTANTGELFF. CDR3 sequence (DNA): TGTGCCAGTAGTCGAGACGGGACAGCGAACACCGGGGAGCTGTTTTTT. The V and J genes are TRBV19 and TRBJ2-2; 7 bases match TRBD1. The CDR3 has 16 amino acids. V was pared by 5 bases and J by 0 bases, with 6 bases of the junction left unmatched. Per the germline V gene, CDR1 is LNHDA and CDR2 is SQIVND (reference sequence).

The chain uses TRBV29-1 and TRBJ2-1; tentative D call: TRBD1 (6 bases). The CDR3 consists of 14 residues. Germline lookup yields CDR1 SQVTM and CDR2 ANQGSEA. Trimming cost V 8 bases and J 9 bases, with 23 bases left between them. CDR3 protein: CSLATGLNQGEQFF. CDR3 coding DNA: TGCAGCCTGGCTACAGGGCTCAATCAGGGTGAGCAGTTCTTC.

The rearrangement links TRBV28 to TRBJ1-2; the D gene is possibly TRBD1 (5 bases). V was shortened by 6 bases and J by 7 bases, with 15 bases between the two germline ends. The CDR3 runs to 13 residues. Germline V gives CDR1 MDHEN, CDR2 SYDVKM. The CDR3 loop reads CASREQASGGYTF. CDR3 in DNA: TGTGCCAGCAGGGAACAGGCTTCTGGTGGCTACACCTTC.

The rearrangement joins TRBV28 to TRBJ1-1, with 7 bases matching TRBD1. The J segment lost 4 bases and the V segment lost 7 bases, leaving 12 bases of the junction unmatched. Germline V gene data show CDR1 as MDHEN and CDR2 as SYDVKM. The CDR3 covers 15 residues. CDR3 nucleotides: TGTGCCAGCACCGAATCGACAGGGATATTCACTGAAGCTTTCTTT. Amino acids: CASTESTGIFTEAFF.

The chain combines TRBV28 with TRBJ2-7, with no clear D. This CDR3 is built from 14 residues. The V end was cut by 7 bases, the J end by 1 base, with 14 bases between. Germline V lookup: CDR1 MDHEN, CDR2 SYDVKM. The CDR3 coding sequence is TGTGCCAGCATCCCACTGTATGGTTCCTACGAGCAGTACTTC. Protein: CASIPLYGSYEQYF.

The gene calls are TRBV5-1 and TRBJ2-5; 7 positions agree with TRBD2. The V gene end was trimmed by 4 bases and the J gene end by 4 bases; junction bases not matched to a gene: 7. Germline V gene data show CDR1 as SGHRS and CDR2 as YFSETQ. There are 14 residues in the CDR3. CDR3 coding DNA: TGCGCCAGCAGCGGAGGGGAGGGACTAGAGACCCAGTACTTC. It codes for CASSGGEGLETQYF. The variable domain in full, with the rest retrieved from reference TRBV5-1 and TRBJ2-5, is KAGVTQTPRYLIKTRGQQVTLSCSPISGHRSVSWYQQTPGQGLQFLFEYFSETQRNKGNFPGRFSGRQFSNSRSEMNVSTLELGDSALYLCASSGGEGLETQYFGPGTRLLVL.

CDR3 in DNA: TGTGCCAGCAGTTTAAAAGCGGACAGACGATACTACGAGCAGTACTTC. This sequence encodes CASSLKADRRYYEQYF. V gene TRBV27 combines with J gene TRBJ2-7; TRBD1 might be the D (6 bases). V lost 2 bases, J lost 3 bases, and 17 bases lay in between. The CDR3 has 16 amino acids. The germline V gene encodes CDR1 MNHEY and CDR2 SMNVEV (reference sequence).

About this clone itself: The junction shows a germline mismatch at one end, possibly a read error. The chain carries TRBV7-7 and TRBJ1-6; D might be TRBD1 (6 bases). The CDR3 is 16 amino acids. Germline V gene data show CDR1 as SSHAT and CDR2 as FNYEAQ (reference sequence). CDR3 sequence reads: CASSLILDRANSPLHF. The CDR3 region has the DNA TGTGCTAGCAGCTTAATCTTGGACAGAGCTAATTCACCCCTCCACTTT. Filled out from reference TRBV7-7 and TRBJ1-6, the complete variable domain reads GAGVSQSPRYKVTKRGQDVTLRCDPISSHATLYWYQQALGQGPEFLTYFNYEAQPDKSGLPSDRFSAERPEGSISTLTIQRTEQRDSAMYRCASSLILDRANSPLHFGNGTRLTVT.

J is TRBJ1-2 and V is TRBV5-6; no clear D. The CDR3 runs 14 residues. V dropped 0 bases and J dropped 10 bases, with 16 bases sitting between them. CDR1 and CDR2 (germline): SGHDT, YYEEEE. CDR3 sequence: CASSLGGLISDYTF. CDR3 DNA: TGTGCCAGCAGCTTGGGTGGGCTAATATCGGACTACACCTTC.

The V call is TRBV20-1, the J call TRBJ2-1; no clear D. With 2 bases removed from V and 9 bases from J, the gap between germline ends came to 8 bases. This CDR3 spans 11 amino acids. The germline CDR1 and CDR2 sequences are DFQATT and SNEGSKA (reference sequence). The CDR3 DNA sequence: TGCAGTGCTAGACGTCGAGGTGAGCAGTTCTTC. This gives the protein CSARRRGEQFF.

The rearrangement joins TRBV6-6 to TRBJ1-1; D gene unclear. The CDR3 runs to 13 residues. Trimming shortened V by 7 bases and J by 4 bases, and 13 bases separated the two germline ends. The V gene's germline CDR1 is MNHNY and CDR2 SVGAGI (reference sequence). CDR3 amino acids: CASNVGYGTEAFF. CDR3 nucleotides: TGTGCCAGCAACGTCGGGTACGGCACTGAAGCTTTCTTT.

The gene calls are TRBV19 and TRBJ1-2, with a possible D match to TRBD1 (6 bases). Germline assignment: CDR1 LNHDA and CDR2 SQIVND (reference sequence). The CDR3 sequence is 18 residues long. V was cut by 5 bases and J by 4 bases, with 26 bases left in between. The CDR3 region has the DNA TGTGCCAGTAGTTTGGTTAAGGACAGAGACGCTGATCTCTATGGCTACACCTTC. It encodes CASSLVKDRDADLYGYTF.

The chain recombines TRBV27 with TRBJ1-2; TRBD1 matches at 7 bases. The CDR3 is 15 amino acids. Germline V gene data show CDR1 as MNHEY and CDR2 as SMNVEV (reference sequence). Unmatched junction bases numbered 12, after V lost 6 bases and J lost 5 bases. The CDR3 DNA reads TGTGCCAGCAGCCCCGAGAGGGGGCGGCAATATGGCTACACCTTC. Translation gives CASSPERGRQYGYTF.

J is TRBJ2-3 and V is TRBV3-1 (or the pseudogene TRBV3-2); 8 bases align to TRBD2. The CDR3 is 16 residues long. Germline values: CDR1 LGHDT, CDR2 YNNKEL (reference sequence). Unmatched junction bases numbered 17, after V lost 4 bases and J lost 11 bases. In DNA, the CDR3 is TGTGCCAGCAGCCCCCTTGGCGGGGGGCAGAGGATCGGGCAGTATTTT. It specifies CASSPLGGGQRIGQYF.

The V and J genes are TRBV11-2 and TRBJ2-2; 7 bases fit TRBD2. Germline V gene sequence: CDR1 SGHAT, CDR2 FQNNGV. The CDR3 has 15 residues. The V gene end was trimmed by 6 bases and the J gene end by 1 base; junction bases not matched to a gene: 5. CDR3 sequence reads: CASSLVAGNTGELFF. The CDR3, as DNA: TGTGCCAGCAGTTTGGTAGCGGGGAACACCGGGGAGCTGTTTTTT.

CDR3 protein: CASSEAPDRAYGYTF. In DNA form, the CDR3 reads TGTGCCAGCAGTGAAGCGCCAGACAGAGCCTATGGCTACACCTTC. The rearrangement joins TRBV6-1 to TRBJ1-2; D might be TRBD1 (5 bases). Trimming left V 0 bases short and J 4 bases short, with 12 bases between. CDR3 length: 15 amino acids. CDR1 and CDR2 (germline): MNHNS, SASEGT.

The chain joins TRBV27 to TRBJ2-7; 15 bases align to TRBD2. The CDR3 contains 17 residues. Germline V CDR1 and CDR2: MNHEY, SMNVEV (reference sequence). V trimming: 3 bases; J trimming: 5 bases; junction bases outside the gene matches: 8. The DNA of the CDR3 is TGTGCCAGCAGTTTTCGTGGACTAGCGGGAGGGCCGAACGAGCAGTACTTC. This translates into CASSFRGLAGGPNEQYF.

Turning to this clone: This CDR3 is missing its conserved last phenylalanine or tryptophan, likely due to a read error. The DNA is omitted, as the CDR3 cannot be located on it reliably, and the CDR3 follows TCRdb's listing. The rearrangement uses TRBV6-4 and TRBJ1-6; the D call in the table, TRBD1, was not verified against the DNA. The germline gives CDR1 MRHNA, CDR2 SNTAGT. The CDR3 adds up to 8 amino acids, both ends counted. CDR3 residues: CAGRGGAV.

The gene calls are TRBV2 and TRBJ1-2; 7 bases fit TRBD1. V shed 11 bases, J shed 6 bases, and the junction held 12 bases outside the gene matches. Germline V gene sequence: CDR1 SNHLY, CDR2 FYNNEI. The CDR3 spans 13 residues. DNA of the CDR3: TGTGCCTCAAGCCCAACAGGGGTGGATGGCTACACCTTC. It codes for CASSPTGVDGYTF.

The genes are TRBV5-8 and TRBJ2-3, with a weak D call TRBD2 (7 bases). Trimming took 3 bases from V and 6 from J, leaving 14 bases between them. The germline V gene has CDR1 SGHTS and CDR2 YDEGEE. This CDR3 has 14 residues. The chain's CDR3 is CASSCKGGGDTQYF. The CDR3 DNA follows: TGTGCCAGCAGCTGCAAAGGGGGGGGCGATACGCAGTATTTT.

The chain is built from TRBV2 and TRBJ2-5; D is perhaps TRBD1 (6 bases). Germline CDR1 reads SNHLY; CDR2 reads FYNNEI. Trimming stripped 7 bases from V and 7 bases from J, with 10 bases between. The CDR3 consists of 11 residues. CDR3 loop: CASTTQGTQYF. The CDR3 DNA follows: TGTGCCAGCACAACACAGGGGACCCAGTACTTC. Using reference TRBV2 and TRBJ2-5 for the parts outside the CDR3, the full variable domain is EPEVTQTPSHQVTQMGQEVILRCVPISNHLYFYWYRQILGQKVEFLVSFYNNEISEKSEIFDDQFSVERPDGSNFTLKIRSTKLEDSAMYFCASTTQGTQYFGPGTRLLVL.

The chain recombines TRBV7-9 with TRBJ1-1; D remains unclear. This CDR3 has 13 residues. Trimming shortened V by 1 base and J by 7 bases, and 10 bases separated the two germline ends. Germline CDR1 is SEHNR and CDR2 is FQNEAQ (reference sequence). CDR3 sequence: CASSLGQIFEAFF. The CDR3 bases are TGTGCCAGCAGCTTAGGGCAAATCTTTGAAGCTTTCTTT.

The chain has TRBV6-2 or TRBV6-3 and TRBJ1-5; D is possibly TRBD1 (6 bases). The CDR3 length is 15 residues. Germline values: CDR1 MNHEY, CDR2 SVGEGT. V lost 4 bases to trimming and J lost 1 base, with 11 bases between them. The CDR3 here is CASSLGGPSNQPQHF. CDR3 nucleotide sequence: TGTGCCAGCAGTTTAGGGGGACCGAGCAATCAGCCCCAGCATTTT.

The chain combines TRBV30 with TRBJ1-1; 8 positions agree with TRBD1. The CDR3 is 14 amino acids. Trimming took 3 bases from V and 6 from J; bases not matched to a gene: 9. Germline V gene sequence: CDR1 GTSNPN, CDR2 SVGIG (reference sequence). The CDR3 reads CAWSLGAGGSEAFF. CDR3 DNA sequence: TGTGCCTGGAGCCTAGGGGCAGGGGGCTCTGAAGCTTTCTTT.

The chain has TRBV11-2 and TRBJ1-4; D not resolved. This CDR3 is 15 amino acids long. V dropped 5 bases and J dropped 4 bases, with 14 bases sitting between them. Germline V gene data show CDR1 as SGHAT and CDR2 as FQNNGV. The CDR3 DNA reads as TGTGCCAGCAGCAAAGCGTCGGGATTTAATGAAAAACTGTTTTTT. This codes for CASSKASGFNEKLFF.